This is a list of T cell receptor beta chains from one sample in a study of T cell repertoires in cytomegalovirus infection. TCRdb reprocessed the reads with MiXCR, giving one entry per CDR3 protein. In the table there are a few hundred thousand distinct CDR3 sequences, about a sixth of which are singletons. The sample was PBMCs. Source of these receptors: a human donor in good health (CMV status not recorded). Some clones in this sample may be carry-over from other donors' samples. Both conserved end residues are part of each CDR3. The order of the fields is V gene, CDR3 protein.

TRBV20-1,CSARGDGDVNQPQHF
TRBV7-2,CASSPAAGGPWNEQFF
TRBV5-1,CASRRDGAVNTEAFF
TRBV11-2,CASSLDRDPVTYEQYF
TRBV10-3,CAIESSGGGYNEQFF
TRBV6-1,CASSERNRRLNEKLFF
TRBV19,CASTSGVNTGELFF
TRBV12-3/TRBV12-4,CASSLMGLIKNIQYF
TRBV6-5,CASIAGGRLGTGELFF
TRBV5-4,CASSLRLAGAYIQETQYF
TRBV28,CASLLSGANVLTF
TRBV11-2,CASSDARGTATTNEKLFF
TRBV25-1,CASSESIWSGGNEQFF
TRBV10-3,CAIRTGRMETQYF
TRBV7-2,CASSSPAGGSQPQHF
TRBV11-2,CASSLGASGGDTQYF
TRBV7-8,CASSLEGKGDTQYF
TRBV6-1,CASSRGLGGQGANQPQHF
TRBV15,CATSRGHATNEKLFF
TRBV28,CASSRTSGRETQYF
TRBV7-9,CASSSRDNPEKLFF
TRBV5-6,CASSLVWDRVEQYF
TRBV20-1,CSARDPTQGMNQPQHF
TRBV2,CACNIYEGIEDTQYF
TRBV12-3/TRBV12-4,CASTRGLGETQYF
TRBV12-3/TRBV12-4,CASSLGGSYTGELFF
TRBV10-3,CAIGWDRGEQFF
TRBV27,CASSLSEGSPLHF
TRBV5-5,CASSPGLVGETQYF
TRBV7-9,CASSSEKTTEAFF
TRBV6-1,CTSSARQGHQETQYF
TRBV27,CASTNNHRFSSYNSPLHF
TRBV5-1,CASSSAGGYTEAFF
TRBV12-3/TRBV12-4,CASSAIAGTQYF
TRBV6-1,CASSESRAVEAFF
TRBV6-4,CASSPASGGNETQYF